These 11 T cell receptor beta chains were all obtained from the same sample, sequenced in a study of control samples from healthy donors and cancer patients. Produced via immunoSEQ multiplex PCR; TCRdb's table is partial and in-frame only. The repertoire holds some 250,000 clones, with roughly 87% as singletons. Sequenced sample: PBMCs. The receptor source for this set is a woman aged 55-70 years with lung cancer.

The genes are TRBV24-1 and TRBJ2-5, with 11 bases fitting TRBD1. Germline loops: CDR1 KGHDR, CDR2 SFDVKD. This CDR3 spans 16 amino acids. The J segment lost 5 bases and the V segment lost 3 bases, leaving 7 bases of the junction unmatched. CDR3 amino acids: CATSDTGQGARETQYF. DNA of the CDR3: TGTGCCACCAGTGATACCGGACAGGGGGCACGGGAGACCCAGTACTTC.

The chain joins TRBV28 to TRBJ1-2; D remains unclear. Trimming stripped 4 bases from V and 3 bases from J, with 12 bases between. The CDR3 is 14 amino acids. CDR1 is MDHEN, CDR2 SYDVKM, per germline. As DNA, the CDR3 is TGTGCCAGCAGTTCGCCTGAGGGCCACTATGGCTACACCTTC. Amino acids: CASSSPEGHYGYTF.

This chain links TRBV18 with TRBJ1-3; D uncertain. The CDR3 runs 17 residues. Germline V gives CDR1 KGHSH, CDR2 LQKENI. V was clipped by 0 bases and J by 1 base, with 13 bases between them. The CDR3, as DNA: TGTGCCAGCTCACCACCGAGGGCTCTACGGTCTGGAAACACCATATATTTT. This sequence encodes CASSPPRALRSGNTIYF. Together with reference TRBV18 and TRBJ1-3, the CDR3 gives the full variable domain: NAGVMQNPRHLVRRRGQEARLRCSPMKGHSHVYWYRQLPEEGLKFMVYLQKENIIDESGMPKERFSAEFPKEGPSILRIQQVVRGDSAAYFCASSPPRALRSGNTIYFGEGSWLTVV.

This chain connects TRBV12-3 or TRBV12-4 to TRBJ2-7; D is perhaps TRBD2 (5 bases). This CDR3 region has 13 residues. The V and J ends lost 7 bases and 4 bases respectively, with 14 bases between them. The CDR3 nucleotides are TGTGCCAGCACCAATCACGCGGGTTACGAGCAGTACTTC. Translating it yields CASTNHAGYEQYF.

This chain joins TRBV28 and TRBJ2-7; TRBD2 matches 8 bases. The CDR3 length is 14 residues. In germline, CDR1 is MDHEN, CDR2 SYDVKM. V was pared by 3 bases and J by 2 bases, with 3 bases of the junction left unmatched. CDR3 coding DNA: TGTGCCAGCAGTTTTCCCGGGAGGGCCTACGAGCAGTACTTC. Translating gives CASSFPGRAYEQYF.

CDR3 DNA sequence: TGCAGCGTTGAAATGACAGGGGGCACTGAAGCTTTCTTT. Its translation: CSVEMTGGTEAFF. The chain joins TRBV29-1 to TRBJ1-1; 9 bases line up with TRBD1. The V and J ends lost 2 bases and 4 bases, in that order; junction bases with no gene match: 2. CDR1 is SQVTM, CDR2 ANQGSEA, per germline. The CDR3 is made up of 13 amino acids.

The J gene is TRBJ2-1, the V gene TRBV2; D is undetermined. CDR1 is SNHLY and CDR2 is FYNNEI in the germline V gene. Trimming stripped 3 bases from V and 8 bases from J, with 8 bases between. The CDR3 runs to 12 residues. DNA for the CDR3: TGTGCCAGCAGTGAGAGGTCTTATGAGCAGTTCTTC. Protein: CASSERSYEQFF.

The chain has TRBV9 and TRBJ1-2; D gene unclear. Germline V lookup: CDR1 SGDLS, CDR2 YYNGEE. V lost 0 bases and J 2 bases, leaving 5 bases between the germline ends. CDR3 length equals 13 residues. CDR3 nucleotide sequence: TGTGCCAGCAGCGTAGATCAGAACTATGGCTACACCTTC. Residues: CASSVDQNYGYTF.

The chain couples TRBV7-9 to TRBJ1-2; D is unresolved. This CDR3 is built from 14 residues. The V gene lost 0 bases and the J gene lost 7 bases, with 12 bases spanning the gap. The germline V gene has CDR1 SEHNR and CDR2 FQNEAQ (reference sequence). The CDR3 region is CASSLARGSFGYTF. The CDR3, as DNA: TGTGCCAGCAGCTTAGCGAGAGGGTCCTTTGGCTACACCTTC.

The J gene is TRBJ2-1, the V gene TRBV28; D unresolved. V dropped 7 bases and J dropped 0 bases, with 10 bases sitting between them. This CDR3 comprises 14 residues. Germline CDR1 reads MDHEN; CDR2 reads SYDVKM. The CDR3 region is CASNKPSSYNEQFF. In DNA form, the CDR3 reads TGTGCCAGCAATAAGCCTAGCTCCTACAATGAGCAGTTCTTC.

This chain links TRBV5-5 with TRBJ1-3; D ambiguous. Germline values: CDR1 SGHKS, CDR2 YYEKEE (reference sequence). The CDR3 consists of 16 residues. With 4 bases removed from V and 0 bases from J, the gap between germline ends came to 14 bases. The CDR3 reads CASSPELGSSGNTIYF. CDR3 in DNA: TGTGCCAGCAGCCCAGAACTTGGGAGCTCTGGAAACACCATATATTTT.